The 6 T cell receptor beta chains listed next were all sequenced from one sample in a study of cytomegalovirus exposure and HLA in healthy donors. 13 Jbeta primers and 60 Vbeta primers were used for the PCR. Profiled with immunoSEQ multiplex PCR; TCRdb holds only in-frame clones, not every one. The sample lists 60,000 or so clones, around 79% occurring once. Sequenced material: PBMCs. These receptors were taken from a female donor in good health and CMV-seronegative.

This chain links TRBV19 with TRBJ2-5, with TRBD1 as a possible D gene (5 bases). The CDR3 has 14 residues. V lost 1 base and J lost 4, with 10 bases in between. From germline, CDR1 is LNHDA and CDR2 SQIVND (reference sequence). As DNA, the CDR3 is TGTGCCAGTAGTATAGGTCAGGGTGCAGAGACCCAGTACTTC. The encoded protein is CASSIGQGAETQYF.

The chain uses TRBV7-2 and TRBJ1-2, with D unclear. The CDR3 sequence is 13 residues long. The V gene lost 5 bases and the J gene lost 4 bases, with 11 bases spanning the gap. Germline V gene lookup returns CDR1 SGHTA and CDR2 FQGNSA. CDR3 region: CASSIHSSYGYTF. Here the CDR3 DNA reads TGTGCCAGCAGCATCCACAGCAGCTATGGCTACACCTTC.

This chain links TRBV27 with TRBJ1-5; TRBD1 aligns across 9 bases. V was clipped by 8 bases and J by 8 bases; unmatched bases: 10. The CDR3 length is 14 residues. Germline CDR1 is MNHEY and CDR2 is SMNVEV (reference sequence). CDR3 DNA: TGTGCCAGCGCCTGGGACAGGGAAATGGAGCCCCAGCATTTT. Its protein product is CASAWDREMEPQHF.

The rearrangement joins TRBV30 to TRBJ2-5; TRBD1 aligns across 10 bases. V lost 1 base and J lost 5; bases outside the gene matches: 4. CDR3 size: 14 residues. Germline V gives CDR1 GTSNPN, CDR2 SVGIG (reference sequence). CDR3 sequence: CAWSGQGAGETQYF. CDR3 coding DNA: TGTGCCTGGAGTGGACAGGGGGCTGGGGAGACCCAGTACTTC.

This clone was observed a few times. The chain has TRBV9 and TRBJ2-6, with a possible D match to TRBD2 (6 bases). Germline V lookup: CDR1 SGDLS, CDR2 YYNGEE. The V and J ends lost 5 bases and 0 bases respectively, with 15 bases between them. The CDR3 is 17 amino acids. The CDR3 spells CASSGTLYGSGANVLTF. Here the CDR3 DNA reads TGTGCCAGCAGTGGGACTTTGTACGGCTCTGGGGCCAACGTCCTGACTTTC.

The chain uses TRBV25-1 and TRBJ2-5; perhaps TRBD1 as D (6 bases). Trimming removed 2 bases at V and 2 bases at J, with 12 bases between. The CDR3 is 15 amino acids. Germline CDR1 is MGHDK and CDR2 is SYGVNS. CDR3 sequence: CASSEPGHIQETQYF. The CDR3 DNA reads TGTGCCAGCAGTGAACCGGGACACATACAAGAGACCCAGTACTTC. Based on the CDR3 plus reference TRBV25-1 and TRBJ2-5, the full variable domain is EADIYQTPRYLVIGTGKKITLECSQTMGHDKMYWYQQDPGMELHLIHYSYGVNSTEKGDLSSESTVSRIRTEHFPLTLESARPSHTSQYLCASSEPGHIQETQYFGPGTRLLVL.